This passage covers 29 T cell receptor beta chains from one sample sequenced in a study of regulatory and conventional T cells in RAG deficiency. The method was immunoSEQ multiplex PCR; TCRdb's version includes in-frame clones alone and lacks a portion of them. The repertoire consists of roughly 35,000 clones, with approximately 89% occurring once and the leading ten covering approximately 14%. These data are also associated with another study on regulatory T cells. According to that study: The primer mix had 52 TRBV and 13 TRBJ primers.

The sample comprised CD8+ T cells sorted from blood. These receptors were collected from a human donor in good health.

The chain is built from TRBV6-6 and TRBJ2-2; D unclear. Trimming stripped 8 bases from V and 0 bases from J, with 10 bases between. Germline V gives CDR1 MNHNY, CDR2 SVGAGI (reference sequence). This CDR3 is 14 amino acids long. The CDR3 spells CASARGANTGELFF. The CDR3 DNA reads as TGTGCCAGCGCGCGAGGCGCGAACACCGGGGAGCTGTTTTTT.

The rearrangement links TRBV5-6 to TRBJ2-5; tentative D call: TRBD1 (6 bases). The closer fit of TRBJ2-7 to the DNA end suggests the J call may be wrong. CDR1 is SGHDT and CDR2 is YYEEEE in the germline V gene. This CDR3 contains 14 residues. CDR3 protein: CASSFDRSSYEQYF. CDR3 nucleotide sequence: TGTGCCAGCAGCTTCGACAGGAGCTCCTACGAGCAGTACTTC.

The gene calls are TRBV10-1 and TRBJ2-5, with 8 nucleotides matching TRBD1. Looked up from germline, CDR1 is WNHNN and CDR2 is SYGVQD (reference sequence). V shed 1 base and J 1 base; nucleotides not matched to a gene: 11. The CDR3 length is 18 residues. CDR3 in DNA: TGCGCCAGCAGTGAGTATCCGGAGACAGGGGCCCTCCAAGAGACCCAGTACTTC. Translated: CASSEYPETGALQETQYF.

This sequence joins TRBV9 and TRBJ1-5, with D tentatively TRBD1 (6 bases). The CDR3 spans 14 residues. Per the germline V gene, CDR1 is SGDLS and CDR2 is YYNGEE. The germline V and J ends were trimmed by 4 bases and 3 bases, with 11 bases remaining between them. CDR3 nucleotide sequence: TGTGCCAGCAGCCCGGACAGTTCCAATCAGCCCCAGCATTTT. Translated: CASSPDSSNQPQHF.

The CDR3 DNA reads TGTGCCAGCAGTGAGGACGGGAGCACAGATACGCAGTATTTT. Translation gives CASSEDGSTDTQYF. The chain uses TRBV6-4 and TRBJ2-3; D uncertain. This CDR3 has 14 amino acids. Germline V gene lookup returns CDR1 MRHNA and CDR2 SNTAGT. The V gene lost 3 bases and the J gene lost 0 bases, with 7 bases spanning the gap.

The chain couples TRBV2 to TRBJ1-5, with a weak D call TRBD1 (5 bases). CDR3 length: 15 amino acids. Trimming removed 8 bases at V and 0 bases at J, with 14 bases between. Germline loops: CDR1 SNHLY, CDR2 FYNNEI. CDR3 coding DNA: TGTGCCAGCGCCCTCGGGGCGGATAGCAATCAGCCCCAGCATTTT. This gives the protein CASALGADSNQPQHF.

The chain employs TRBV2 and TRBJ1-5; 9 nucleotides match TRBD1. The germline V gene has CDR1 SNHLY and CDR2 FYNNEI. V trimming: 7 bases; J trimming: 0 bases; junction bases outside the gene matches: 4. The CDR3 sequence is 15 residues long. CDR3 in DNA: TGTGCCAGCACCCTGGGACAGGGTAGCAATCAGCCCCAGCATTTT. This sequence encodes CASTLGQGSNQPQHF.

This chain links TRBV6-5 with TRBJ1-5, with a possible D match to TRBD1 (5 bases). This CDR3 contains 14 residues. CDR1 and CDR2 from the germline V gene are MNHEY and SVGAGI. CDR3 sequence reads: CRRAAPNSNQPQHF. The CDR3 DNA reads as TGTCGCAGGGCAGCCCCTAATAGCAATCAGCCCCAGCATTTT.

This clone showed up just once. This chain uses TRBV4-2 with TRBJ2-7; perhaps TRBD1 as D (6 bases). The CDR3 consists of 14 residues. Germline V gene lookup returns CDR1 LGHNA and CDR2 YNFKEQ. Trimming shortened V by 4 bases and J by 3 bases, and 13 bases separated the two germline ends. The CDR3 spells CASSRNRENYEQYF. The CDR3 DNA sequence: TGTGCCAGCAGCCGTAACAGGGAGAACTACGAGCAGTACTTC.

The CDR3 loop reads CAATPGLAGDDTQYF. The CDR3 DNA follows: TGTGCCGCTACTCCGGGACTAGCGGGAGATGATACGCAGTATTTT. V usage is TRBV28 and J usage is TRBJ2-3; 14 bases match TRBD2. Germline loops: CDR1 MDHEN, CDR2 SYDVKM. With V trimmed by 11 bases and J by 6 bases, 10 bases remained unmatched. CDR3 length equals 15 residues. Together with reference TRBV28 and TRBJ2-3, the CDR3 gives the full variable domain: DVKVTQSSRYLVKRTGEKVFLECVQDMDHENMFWYRQDPGLGLRLIYFSYDVKMKEKGDIPEGYSVSREKKERFSLILESASTNQTSMYLCAATPGLAGDDTQYFGPGTRLTVL.

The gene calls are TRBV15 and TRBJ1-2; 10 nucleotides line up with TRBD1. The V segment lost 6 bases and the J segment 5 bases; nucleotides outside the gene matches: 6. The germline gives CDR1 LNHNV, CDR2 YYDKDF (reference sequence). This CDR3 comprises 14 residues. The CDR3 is CATRPTGGNYGYTF. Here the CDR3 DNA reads TGTGCCACCAGACCGACAGGGGGCAATTATGGCTACACCTTC.

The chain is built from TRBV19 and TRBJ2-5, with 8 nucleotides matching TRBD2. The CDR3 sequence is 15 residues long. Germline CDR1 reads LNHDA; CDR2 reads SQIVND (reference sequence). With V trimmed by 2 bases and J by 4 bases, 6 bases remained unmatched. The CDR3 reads CASSISPAGVETQYF. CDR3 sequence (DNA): TGTGCCAGTAGTATATCACCAGCGGGGGTAGAGACCCAGTACTTC. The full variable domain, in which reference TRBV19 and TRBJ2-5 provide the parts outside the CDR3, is DGGITQSPKYLFRKEGQNVTLSCEQNLNHDAMYWYRQDPGQGLRLIYYSQIVNDFQKGDIAEGYSVSREKKESFPLTVTSAQKNPTAFYLCASSISPAGVETQYFGPGTRLLVL.

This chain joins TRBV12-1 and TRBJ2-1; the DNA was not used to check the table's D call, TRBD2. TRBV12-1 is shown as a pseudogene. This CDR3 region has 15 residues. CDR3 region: CASSCPSGRYNEQFF. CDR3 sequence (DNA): TGTGCCAGCAGCTGTCCTAGCGGGAGGTACAATGAGCAGTTCTTC.

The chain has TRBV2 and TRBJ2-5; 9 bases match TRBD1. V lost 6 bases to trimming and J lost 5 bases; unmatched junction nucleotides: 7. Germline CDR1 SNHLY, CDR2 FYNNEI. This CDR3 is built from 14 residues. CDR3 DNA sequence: TGTGCCAGCAGCGAGGGACAGGGTGGGGAGACCCAGTACTTC. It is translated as CASSEGQGGETQYF.

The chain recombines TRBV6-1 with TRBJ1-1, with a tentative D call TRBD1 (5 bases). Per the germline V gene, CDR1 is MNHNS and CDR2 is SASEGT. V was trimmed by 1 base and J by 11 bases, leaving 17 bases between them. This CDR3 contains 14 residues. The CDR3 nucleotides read TGTGCCAGCAGTGAAGGCTTGCCGGGGCCCTCTGCTTTCTTT. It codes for CASSEGLPGPSAFF.

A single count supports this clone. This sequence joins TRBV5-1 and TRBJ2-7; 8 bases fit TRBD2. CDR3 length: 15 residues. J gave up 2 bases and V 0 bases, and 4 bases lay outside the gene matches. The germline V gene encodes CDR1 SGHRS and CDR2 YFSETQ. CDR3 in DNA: TGCGCCAGCAGCTTGGGTACTAGCGGCACCTACGAGCAGTACTTC. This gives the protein CASSLGTSGTYEQYF.

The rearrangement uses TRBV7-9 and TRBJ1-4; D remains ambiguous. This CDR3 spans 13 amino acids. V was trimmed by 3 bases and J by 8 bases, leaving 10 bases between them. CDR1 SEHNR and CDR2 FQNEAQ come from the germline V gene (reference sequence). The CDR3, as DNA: TGTGCCAGCAGCTTTGGCAGTTCGGAAAAACTGTTTTTT. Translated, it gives CASSFGSSEKLFF.

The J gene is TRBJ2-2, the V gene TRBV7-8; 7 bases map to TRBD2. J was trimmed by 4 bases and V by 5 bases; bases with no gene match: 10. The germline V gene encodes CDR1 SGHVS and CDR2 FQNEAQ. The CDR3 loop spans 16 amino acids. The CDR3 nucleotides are TGTGCCAGCAGCCAGCCGGCGGGAGTGGGCACCGGGGAGCTGTTTTTT. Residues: CASSQPAGVGTGELFF.

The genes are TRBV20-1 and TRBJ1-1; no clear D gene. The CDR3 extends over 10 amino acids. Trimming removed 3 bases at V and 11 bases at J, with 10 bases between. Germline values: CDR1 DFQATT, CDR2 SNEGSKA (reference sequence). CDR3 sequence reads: CSASRTRAFF. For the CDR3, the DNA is TGCAGTGCTAGTAGGACTCGTGCTTTCTTT.

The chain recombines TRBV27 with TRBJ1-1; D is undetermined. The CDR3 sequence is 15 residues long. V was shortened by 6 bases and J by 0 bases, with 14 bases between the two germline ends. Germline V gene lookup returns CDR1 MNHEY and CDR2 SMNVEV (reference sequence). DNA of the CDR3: TGTGCCAGCAGCCTCCATAGAGGGTTGAACACTGAAGCTTTCTTT. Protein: CASSLHRGLNTEAFF.

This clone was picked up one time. CDR3 nucleotide sequence: TGTGCCAGCAGCCTATCTTACAGGGGTGAGGGGCAGTACTTC. Amino acids: CASSLSYRGEGQYF. J is TRBJ2-7 and V is TRBV7-2; 7 bases fit TRBD1. The V segment lost 5 bases and the J segment 9 bases; nucleotides outside the gene matches: 13. Looked up from germline, CDR1 is SGHTA and CDR2 is FQGNSA. The CDR3 is 14 amino acids. The full variable domain, in which reference TRBV7-2 and TRBJ2-7 provide the parts outside the CDR3, is GAGVSQSPSNKVTEKGKDVELRCDPISGHTALYWYRQSLGQGLEFLIYFQGNSAPDKSGLPSDRFSAERTGGSVSTLTIQRTQQEDSAVYLCASSLSYRGEGQYFGPGTRLTVT.

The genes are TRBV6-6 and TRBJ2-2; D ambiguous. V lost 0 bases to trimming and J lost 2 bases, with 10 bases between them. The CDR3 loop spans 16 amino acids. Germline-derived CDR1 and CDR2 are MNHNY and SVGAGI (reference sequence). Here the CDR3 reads CASSYSAAYNTGELFF. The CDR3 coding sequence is TGTGCCAGCAGTTACTCGGCGGCTTACAACACCGGGGAGCTGTTTTTT.

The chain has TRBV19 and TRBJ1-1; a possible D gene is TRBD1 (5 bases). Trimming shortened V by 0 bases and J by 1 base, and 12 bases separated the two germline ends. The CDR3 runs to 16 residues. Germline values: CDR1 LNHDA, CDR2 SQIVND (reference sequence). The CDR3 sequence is CASSIDLGHTNTEAFF. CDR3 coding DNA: TGTGCCAGTAGTATAGATCTTGGACATACGAACACTGAAGCTTTCTTT. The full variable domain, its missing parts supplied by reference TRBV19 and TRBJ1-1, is DGGITQSPKYLFRKEGQNVTLSCEQNLNHDAMYWYRQDPGQGLRLIYYSQIVNDFQKGDIAEGYSVSREKKESFPLTVTSAQKNPTAFYLCASSIDLGHTNTEAFFGQGTRLTVV.

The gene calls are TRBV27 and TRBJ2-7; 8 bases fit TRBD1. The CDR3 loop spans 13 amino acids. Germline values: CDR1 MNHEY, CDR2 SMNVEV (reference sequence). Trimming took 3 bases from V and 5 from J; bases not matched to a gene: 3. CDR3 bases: TGTGCCAGCAGTTTCCAGGGGGCCAACGAGCAGTACTTC. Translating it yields CASSFQGANEQYF.

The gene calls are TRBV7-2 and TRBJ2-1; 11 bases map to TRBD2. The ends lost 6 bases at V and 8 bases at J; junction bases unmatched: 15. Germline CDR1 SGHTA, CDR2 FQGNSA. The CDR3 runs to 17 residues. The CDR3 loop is CASRALAGDRWGDEQFF. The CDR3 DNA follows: TGTGCCAGCAGGGCACTAGCGGGAGATCGGTGGGGGGATGAGCAGTTCTTC.

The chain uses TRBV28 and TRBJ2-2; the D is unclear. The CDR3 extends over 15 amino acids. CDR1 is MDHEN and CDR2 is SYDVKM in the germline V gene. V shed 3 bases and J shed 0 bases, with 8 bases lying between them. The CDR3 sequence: CASSFRLANTGELFF. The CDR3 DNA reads TGTGCCAGCAGTTTCAGGCTGGCGAACACCGGGGAGCTGTTTTTT.

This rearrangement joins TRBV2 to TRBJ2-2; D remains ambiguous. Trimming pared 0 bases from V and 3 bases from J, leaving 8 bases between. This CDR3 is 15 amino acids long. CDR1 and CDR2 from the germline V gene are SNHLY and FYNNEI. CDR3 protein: CASSEAQADTGELFF. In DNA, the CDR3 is TGTGCCAGCAGTGAAGCGCAGGCGGACACCGGGGAGCTGTTTTTT.

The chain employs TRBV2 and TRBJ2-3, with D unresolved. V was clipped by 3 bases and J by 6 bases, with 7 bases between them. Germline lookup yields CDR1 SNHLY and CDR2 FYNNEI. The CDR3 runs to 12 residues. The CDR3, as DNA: TGTGCCAGCAGTGATAACTTGGATACGCAGTATTTT. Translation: CASSDNLDTQYF.

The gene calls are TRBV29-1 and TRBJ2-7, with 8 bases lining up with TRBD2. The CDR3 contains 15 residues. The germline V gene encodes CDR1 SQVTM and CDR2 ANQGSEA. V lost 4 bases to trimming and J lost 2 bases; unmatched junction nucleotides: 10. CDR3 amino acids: CSVALGSGIPYEQYF. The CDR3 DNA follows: TGCAGCGTTGCGCTGGGTAGCGGGATACCCTACGAGCAGTACTTC.